This TCR beta chain was sequenced for a study of blood T cells in healthy people across ages. Findings of the study overall: Diversity of TCR beta per million T cells declined in a roughly linear way with age. Diversity figures based on one million T cells were deemed too low. More naive CD4+ cells and higher diversity marked long-lived donors relative to aged donors. A conclusive naive versus antigen-experienced comparison was prevented by the unsorted PBMCs.

This clonotype was observed a handful of times. Its antigen remains unidentified. Together with a sample-barcoded 5' primer, a J-beta primer mix was included in a second PCR lasting about 7 to 11 cycles. In TCRdb, the 5' RACE reads were re-called with MiXCR into one record per CDR3 protein. The sample contains fewer than 950,000 distinct CDR3 sequences, approximately 53% of which appear only once. The CDR3 totals 13 residues. V lost 2 bases to trimming and J lost 10 bases, with 10 bases between them. Germline V lookup: CDR1 SGHRS, CDR2 YFSETQ. V and J are TRBV5-1 and TRBJ1-6; maybe TRBD1 (5 bases). The TCR was taken from a man of 80 years or more in good health. Sequenced material: blood. The CDR3 nucleotides read TGCGCCAGCAGCTTCGGGGGGGGATCACCCCTCCACTTT. Translation gives CASSFGGGSPLHF.